These 27 T cell receptor beta chains originate from one sample sequenced in a study of regulatory T cells in long-lasting Graves disease. Time point described: persistent/refractory GD, antithyroid drugs over 5 years with positive TRAb. The TCR library used RNA extracted from PBMCs. Combining iRepertoire HTBI primers with Arm-PCR of CDR3 regions, the authors built TCR beta libraries. TCRdb reprocessed the multiplex PCR reads with MiXCR, giving one entry per CDR3 protein. The table shows more than 300,000 distinct CDR3 sequences, with less than 20% occurring only once. The material sequenced was peripheral blood mononuclear cells (PBMCs), taken when the disease was refractory, from a patient treated with antithyroid drugs. The receptors were sampled from a female donor with Graves disease.

To note about this clonotype: A much more abundant neighbour one base away suggests this may be a read error. This rearrangement joins TRBV29-1 to TRBJ2-5; perhaps TRBD1 as D (6 bases). Deletions cut 5 bases from V and 7 bases from J, with 20 bases between. Germline loops: CDR1 SQVTM, CDR2 ANQGSEA. This CDR3 comprises 14 residues. CDR3 amino acids: CSVPGQRTKGTQYF. As DNA, the CDR3 is TGCAGCGTTCCGGGACAAAGGACGAAGGGGACCCAGTACTTC.

This clonotype was seen at least ten times. V and J are TRBV29-1 and TRBJ1-2, with a tentative D call TRBD1 (6 bases). The CDR3 sequence is 13 residues long. Trimming took 4 bases from V and 0 from J, leaving 9 bases between them. The germline CDR1 and CDR2 sequences are SQVTM and ANQGSEA. CDR3 region: CSVGTVSNYGYTF. CDR3 coding DNA: TGCAGCGTTGGGACAGTTTCTAACTATGGCTACACCTTC.

This clonotype was detected only a few times. The gene calls are TRBV12-3 or TRBV12-4 and TRBJ2-1, with a weak D call TRBD1 (5 bases). The germline V and J ends were trimmed by 7 bases and 4 bases, with 11 bases remaining between them. The CDR3 spans 13 residues. In DNA, the CDR3 is TGTGCCAGCAAGGCCCAGGGTTACAATGAGCAGTTCTTC. It translates to CASKAQGYNEQFF.

The chain employs TRBV20-1 and TRBJ2-7; the D gene could be TRBD1 or TRBD2 (6 bases each). The germline CDR1 and CDR2 sequences are DFQATT and SNEGSKA (reference sequence). V was cut by 3 bases and J by 7 bases, with 19 bases left in between. The CDR3 spans 14 residues. The CDR3 sequence is CSARGGPGAEEQYF. The CDR3 DNA follows: TGCAGTGCTAGGGGGGGTCCGGGGGCGGAGGAGCAGTACTTC.

This clonotype was found many times. V is TRBV30 and J is TRBJ1-2; perhaps TRBD1 as D (6 bases). Per germline, CDR1 GTSNPN and CDR2 SVGIG (reference sequence). There are 13 residues in the CDR3. V gave up 4 bases and J gave up 0 bases, with 9 bases separating them. The CDR3 DNA follows: TGTGCCTGGATAACAGGGACTAACTATGGCTACACCTTC. This codes for CAWITGTNYGYTF.

This clonotype was detected ten times or more. CDR3 nucleotides: TGTGCCAGCAGTCAAAACTACGAGCAGTACTTC. This sequence encodes CASSQNYEQYF. The chain joins TRBV6-1 to TRBJ2-7; D gene ambiguous. The V gene's germline CDR1 is MNHNS and CDR2 SASEGT. The length of the CDR3 is 11 residues. V was shortened by 5 bases and J by 3 bases, with 5 bases between the two germline ends.

This clonotype occurred many times. This rearrangement joins TRBV2 to TRBJ1-6; 10 bases agree with TRBD1. The germline gives CDR1 SNHLY, CDR2 FYNNEI. The V and J ends lost 8 bases and 7 bases, in that order; junction bases with no gene match: 5. This CDR3 spans 14 amino acids. CDR3 protein: CASHGQGGNSPLHF. CDR3 DNA: TGTGCCAGCCACGGACAGGGGGGCAATTCACCCCTCCACTTT. Full variable domain (rest looked up from reference TRBV2 and TRBJ1-6): EPEVTQTPSHQVTQMGQEVILRCVPISNHLYFYWYRQILGQKVEFLVSFYNNEISEKSEIFDDQFSVERPDGSNFTLKIRSTKLEDSAMYFCASHGQGGNSPLHFGNGTRLTVT.

Comments on this clonotype: A much larger clone lies one base from this, so it may be a read error. This chain links TRBV5-1 with TRBJ1-1, with D uncertain. The length of the CDR3 is 14 residues. Germline V gene lookup returns CDR1 SGHRS and CDR2 YFSETQ. Trimming pared 6 bases from V and 3 bases from J, leaving 15 bases between. The CDR3, as DNA: TGCGCCAGCAACTTAGATTTGATGGACACTGAAGCTTTCTTT. As protein: CASNLDLMDTEAFF.

This clonotype has only one observation. This chain joins TRBV7-2 and TRBJ1-5; D not certain. This CDR3 has 15 amino acids. The V and J ends lost 0 bases and 6 bases respectively, with 12 bases between them. Germline CDR1 is SGHTA and CDR2 is FQGNSA. This chain's CDR3 is CASSLALGRGQPQHF. The DNA for the CDR3 is TGTGCCAGCAGCTTAGCCCTCGGACGGGGTCAGCCCCAGCATTTT.

This clonotype was counted between two and nine times. This chain links TRBV15 with TRBJ1-5, with TRBD1 matching over 9 bases. The V segment lost 1 base and the J segment 5 bases; nucleotides outside the gene matches: 6. CDR1 and CDR2 (germline): LNHNV, YYDKDF (reference sequence). This CDR3 has 16 amino acids. The DNA for the CDR3 is TGTGCCACCAGCAGAGTAAGGAGACAGGGGGATCAGCCCCAGCATTTT. Encoded protein: CATSRVRRQGDQPQHF.

This clonotype was seen many times. V usage is TRBV6-1 and J usage is TRBJ1-5; D gene uncertain. Trimming removed 7 bases from V and 4 bases from J, with 8 bases in between. Germline values: CDR1 MNHNS, CDR2 SASEGT. The CDR3 has 12 residues. The CDR3 protein is CASTAANQPQHF. DNA for the CDR3: TGTGCCAGCACAGCCGCTAATCAGCCCCAGCATTTT.

This clonotype was recorded many times. This chain joins TRBV29-1 and TRBJ1-2, with D uncertain. V was clipped by 4 bases and J by 13 bases, with 16 bases between them. Germline V gene lookup returns CDR1 SQVTM and CDR2 ANQGSEA. There are 11 residues in the CDR3. The CDR3: CSVAAGRTLTF. The CDR3 DNA reads as TGCAGCGTTGCAGCGGGCCGCACACTCACCTTC.

The rearrangement joins TRBV19 to TRBJ2-7; TRBD2 matches at 8 bases. Losses at the gene ends were 3 bases for V and 2 bases for J; bases not matched to a gene: 9. Per germline, CDR1 LNHDA and CDR2 SQIVND (reference sequence). This CDR3 region has 16 residues. The CDR3 coding sequence is TGTGCCAGTAGTATGACGAGCAAGCGGGGGACCTACGAGCAGTACTTC. The encoded protein is CASSMTSKRGTYEQYF. Full variable domain (remainder filled in from reference TRBV19 and TRBJ2-7): DGGITQSPKYLFRKEGQNVTLSCEQNLNHDAMYWYRQDPGQGLRLIYYSQIVNDFQKGDIAEGYSVSREKKESFPLTVTSAQKNPTAFYLCASSMTSKRGTYEQYFGPGTRLTVT.

This clonotype turned up a few times. The chain combines TRBV7-9 with TRBJ2-7; D uncertain. CDR1 is SEHNR, CDR2 FQNEAQ, per germline (reference sequence). The germline V and J ends were trimmed by 1 base and 7 bases, with 11 bases remaining between them. The CDR3 has 13 residues. The CDR3 region has the DNA TGTGCCAGCAGCTTAGGGGAAGGCACGGAGCAGTACTTC. Translation gives CASSLGEGTEQYF.

This clonotype was counted at least ten times. This chain uses TRBV30 with TRBJ1-1; TRBD1 matches 7 bases. The CDR3 covers 16 residues. The trim removed 2 bases at V and 0 bases at J, leaving 9 bases unmatched. CDR1 and CDR2 (germline): GTSNPN, SVGIG (reference sequence). Written as DNA, the CDR3 is TGTGCCTGGAGTCTCCCCGACAGGGTCATGAACACTGAAGCTTTCTTT. It translates to CAWSLPDRVMNTEAFF. The variable domain in full, with the rest retrieved from reference TRBV30 and TRBJ1-1, is SQTIHQWPATLVQPVGSPLSLECTVEGTSNPNLYWYRQAAGRGLQLLFYSVGIGQISSEVPQNLSASRPQDRQFILSSKKLLLSDSGFYLCAWSLPDRVMNTEAFFGQGTRLTVV.

The J gene is TRBJ2-7, the V gene TRBV11-2; D might be TRBD2 (6 bases). Trimming pared 1 base from V and 3 bases from J, leaving 13 bases between. This CDR3 is built from 15 residues. Germline V gene data show CDR1 as SGHAT and CDR2 as FQNNGV. The CDR3 region is CASSLGVAVSYEQYF. The CDR3, as DNA: TGTGCCAGCAGCTTAGGGGTAGCGGTGAGCTACGAGCAGTACTTC.

Remarks on this clonotype: A much more abundant neighbour one base away suggests this may be a read error. The conserved phenylalanine or tryptophan normally closing the CDR3 is absent here, so this likely arose from a read error. The CDR3 sequence: CASSYSGQSYGYTL. For the CDR3, the DNA is TGTGCCAGCAGTTACTCCGGCCAGTCCTATGGCTACACCCTC. The gene calls are TRBV6-5 and TRBJ1-2; D unclear. The length of the CDR3 is 14 residues. Germline V gives CDR1 MNHEY, CDR2 SVGAGI. Trimming took 0 bases from V and 4 from J, leaving 9 bases between them.

Ten or more counts support this clonotype. J is TRBJ1-5 and V is TRBV27; tentative D call: TRBD1 (6 bases). This CDR3 has 14 residues. Trimming pared 1 base from V and 5 bases from J, leaving 9 bases between. Germline V gives CDR1 MNHEY, CDR2 SMNVEV (reference sequence). CDR3: CASSLWAGDQPQHF. CDR3 DNA: TGTGCCAGCAGTTTATGGGCAGGGGATCAGCCCCAGCATTTT.

The CDR3 nucleotides are TGTGCCACCAGCCGCGGACAGCAAGAGACCCAGTACTTC. Encoded protein: CATSRGQQETQYF. The chain has TRBV24-1 and TRBJ2-5, with D tentatively TRBD1 (6 bases). The V end lost 7 bases, the J end lost 2 bases, and 10 bases lay between the germline ends. Germline lookup yields CDR1 KGHDR and CDR2 SFDVKD. The CDR3 contains 13 residues.

In the case of this clonotype: Germline and junction disagree at one end, which may indicate a read error. The chain joins TRBV4-1 to TRBJ2-4; unclear D gene. This CDR3 is 16 amino acids long. The germline CDR1 and CDR2 sequences are MGHRA and YSYEKL. CDR3 loop: CASSQYTSWAKSIQYF. CDR3 bases: TGCGCCAGCAGCCAATATACTTCCTGGGCCAAAAGCATTCAGTACTTC.

This clonotype was seen repeatedly, ten times or more. The rearrangement joins TRBV28 to TRBJ2-5; the D is unclear. Trimming took off 6 bases at V and 3 bases at J, with 8 bases between the two ends. The CDR3 is 12 amino acids. Germline assignment: CDR1 MDHEN and CDR2 SYDVKM. CDR3: CASSLPKETQYF. The CDR3, as DNA: TGTGCCAGCAGCCTCCCCAAAGAGACCCAGTACTTC. The whole variable domain, remainder taken from reference TRBV28 and TRBJ2-5, is DVKVTQSSRYLVKRTGEKVFLECVQDMDHENMFWYRQDPGLGLRLIYFSYDVKMKEKGDIPEGYSVSREKKERFSLILESASTNQTSMYLCASSLPKETQYFGPGTRLLVL.

The chain links TRBV5-1 to TRBJ2-7; D call uncertain. Trimming cost V 1 base and J 6 bases, with 11 bases left between them. CDR1 SGHRS and CDR2 YFSETQ come from the germline V gene. The CDR3 consists of 13 residues. The CDR3 loop reads CASSLLGSGEQYF. The CDR3 DNA sequence: TGCGCCAGCAGCTTGCTAGGCTCCGGCGAGCAGTACTTC.

Concerning this clonotype: Possible read error: a much larger clone is one base away. The rearrangement uses TRBV28 and TRBJ2-7, with 8 bases aligning to TRBD2. Germline V lookup: CDR1 MDHEN, CDR2 SYDVKM. Unmatched junction bases numbered 6, after V lost 11 bases and J lost 0 bases. This CDR3 is 13 amino acids long. The DNA of the CDR3 is TGTGCCGGCACAGCGGGGGACTCCTACGAGCAGTACTTC. It specifies CAGTAGDSYEQYF.

The rearrangement links TRBV10-3 to TRBJ1-2; 10 bases agree with TRBD1. Germline V gene sequence: CDR1 ENHRY, CDR2 SYGVKD. The CDR3 contains 14 residues. V was clipped by 5 bases and J by 8 bases; unmatched bases: 8. This CDR3 reads CAISLEDRGQGYTF. In DNA form, the CDR3 reads TGTGCCATCAGTCTCGAAGACAGGGGGCAAGGCTACACCTTC.

This clonotype was recorded many times. This sequence joins TRBV7-2 and TRBJ2-7; D is uncertain. The germline V gene encodes CDR1 SGHTA and CDR2 FQGNSA. There are 13 residues in the CDR3. Between the trimmed V and J ends, which lost 5 bases and 3 bases, there was a span of 11 bases. CDR3 in amino acids: CASSHTSGYEQYF. Written as DNA, the CDR3 is TGTGCCAGCAGCCACACTTCGGGCTACGAGCAGTACTTC.

Many counts were recorded for this clonotype. DNA for the CDR3: TGTGCCAGCAGCCTAGGGACTTGGACTAGCGGGGCCCCCAACAATGAGCAGTTCTTC. It translates to CASSLGTWTSGAPNNEQFF. The V call is TRBV11-2, the J call TRBJ2-1; TRBD2 matches at 12 bases. CDR3 length equals 19 residues. Germline trimming cut 5 bases from V and 5 bases from J; bases unmatched to any gene: 16. Germline CDR1 SGHAT, CDR2 FQNNGV. The entire variable domain, with the rest obtained from reference TRBV11-2 and TRBJ2-1, is as follows: EAGVAQSPRYKIIEKRQSVAFWCNPISGHATLYWYQQILGQGPKLLIQFQNNGVVDDSQLPKDRFSAERLKGVDSTLKIQPAKLEDSAVYLCASSLGTWTSGAPNNEQFFGPGTRLTVL.

This clonotype was recorded at least ten times. This chain links TRBV20-1 with TRBJ1-5; TRBD1 matches at 8 bases. The germline CDR1 and CDR2 sequences are DFQATT and SNEGSKA (reference sequence). The CDR3 totals 16 residues. V lost 3 bases to trimming and J lost 2 bases; unmatched junction nucleotides: 9. The CDR3 nucleotides read TGCAGTGCTAGGAATGGCGCAGGGGGCCGCAATCAGCCCCAGCATTTT. Its translation is CSARNGAGGRNQPQHF.